The T cell receptor (beta chain) under discussion was sequenced for a study of identical twins. TCRdb itself ran the 5' RACE reads through MiXCR, one entry per CDR3 protein. This table holds about 900,000 distinct CDR3 sequences, roughly an eighth found once. The germline gives CDR1 KGHSH, CDR2 LQKENI. V lost 0 bases, J lost 15 bases, and 6 bases stayed unmatched. The CDR3 has 13 residues. This sample was also put to use in a study of yellow fever vaccine responses in identical twins.

The chain combines TRBV18 with TRBJ2-1; 9 bases are shared with TRBD1. The sequence derives from a young woman in good health. Material: PBMCs. The CDR3 reads CASSPPRTGDRFF. As DNA, the CDR3 is TGTGCCAGCTCACCACCGAGGACAGGGGACCGGTTCTTC.